The clone carrying this TCR beta chain was seen once. The antigen is not known. The germline V gene encodes CDR1 MNHNS and CDR2 SASEGT. Trimming removed 3 bases from V and 2 bases from J, with 10 bases in between. This CDR3 contains 14 residues. The time point denotes: week 5, during vaccination. Doses comprised 300 ug of mutant IDH1 20-mer peptide each, plus topical imiquimod. Profiling relied on immunoSEQ multiplex PCR, and the TCRdb table lists in-frame clones only, not all of them. Altogether around 56,000 clones are present, 82% being singletons, with the ten largest covering 2.5% to 3.5%. These data belong to a study of a mutant IDH1 vaccine in newly diagnosed glioma. Study summary: Scheduled for weeks 1, 3, 5, 7, 11, 15, 19 and 23, eight vaccinations were given to patients. Vaccines began 4-6 weeks after radiotherapy alone, or with temozolomide cycles. Treated patients showed a male proportion of around 60%, a female proportion of around 40%, and a mean age of approximately 40 years.

The rearrangement joins TRBV6-1 to TRBJ1-2; a weak D match, TRBD1 (5 bases). The input for sequencing was PBMCs, taken from a glioma patient whose treatment included an IDH1 peptide vaccine. This TCR came from a woman aged 18-35 years with glioma. Some clones in this sample may be carry-over from other donors' samples. The CDR3 is CASSESGSNYGYTF. The CDR3 coding sequence is TGTGCCAGCAGTGAGTCAGGGTCCAACTATGGCTACACCTTC.